This is a list of T cell receptor beta chains from one sample in a study of Ad26.COV2.S vaccination and SARS-CoV-2 variants. Some clones are missing from TCRdb's copy, which holds only in-frame ones; the method was immunoSEQ multiplex PCR. This sample has more than 400,000 clones, with around 91% found just once. The sequenced sample was peripheral blood, obtained in a trial of Ad26.COV2.S vaccine versus placebo. The source of these receptors is a person aged 18 to 59 who received the Ad26.COV2.S COVID-19 vaccine or a placebo. Each CDR3 is given with its conserved first and last residue. D genes are given only for firm matches. Expanded clones are given a class, and other clones once, few, many or no size at all.

v_call: TRBV27
d_call: .
clone_size: few
j_call: TRBJ2-7
cdr3_nt: TGTGCCAGCAGTACCACGGGGGAGCAGTACTTC
cdr3_aa: CASSTTGEQYF

v_call: TRBV29-1
d_call: TRBD1
clone_size: .
j_call: TRBJ2-3
cdr3_nt: TGCAGCGTGGACAGGGGAACAGATACGCAGTATTTT
cdr3_aa: CSVDRGTDTQYF

v_call: TRBV14
d_call: .
clone_size: .
j_call: TRBJ1-3
cdr3_nt: TGTGCCAGCAGCCAAGACGGGAGCGGTGGAAACACCATATATTTT
cdr3_aa: CASSQDGSGGNTIYF

v_call: TRBV5-1
d_call: .
clone_size: .
j_call: TRBJ2-1
cdr3_nt: TGCGCCAGCAGCTTGGAGGCGCACTACAATGAGCAGTTCTTC
cdr3_aa: CASSLEAHYNEQFF

v_call: TRBV19
d_call: .
clone_size: .
j_call: TRBJ2-3
cdr3_nt: TGTGCCAGTAGAACACAGGGCACAGATACGCAGTATTTT
cdr3_aa: CASRTQGTDTQYF

v_call: TRBV5-1
d_call: TRBD1
clone_size: .
j_call: TRBJ2-1
cdr3_nt: TGCGCCAGCAGCTTGCAAGGACAGGGGAACAATGAGCAGTTCTTC
cdr3_aa: CASSLQGQGNNEQFF

v_call: TRBV27
d_call: TRBD2
clone_size: once
j_call: TRBJ2-5
cdr3_nt: TGTGCCAGCAGTCCGTATAAGGGACTAGGGAGCCAAGAGACCCAGTACTTC
cdr3_aa: CASSPYKGLGSQETQYF

v_call: TRBV7-8
d_call: .
clone_size: .
j_call: TRBJ2-3
cdr3_nt: TGTGCCAGCAGTCCGGGCACTGTTAGCACAGATACGCAGTATTTT
cdr3_aa: CASSPGTVSTDTQYF

v_call: TRBV18
d_call: .
clone_size: .
j_call: TRBJ2-3
cdr3_nt: TGTGCCAGCTCACAAGGGACCGGAGGGGATACGCAGTATTTT
cdr3_aa: CASSQGTGGDTQYF

v_call: TRBV9
d_call: TRBD2
clone_size: .
j_call: TRBJ2-3
cdr3_nt: TGTGCCAGCAGCGGCGACGGGGGGTACACAGATACGCAGTATTTT
cdr3_aa: CASSGDGGYTDTQYF

v_call: TRBV18
d_call: TRBD1
clone_size: .
j_call: TRBJ2-7
cdr3_nt: TGTGCCAGCTCACCTACGACAGGGGCCTACGAGCAGTACTTC
cdr3_aa: CASSPTTGAYEQYF

v_call: TRBV19
d_call: TRBD2
clone_size: .
j_call: TRBJ2-3
cdr3_nt: TGTGCCAGTAGTATAGATCTAGCGGGGGGCACAGATACGCAGTATTTT
cdr3_aa: CASSIDLAGGTDTQYF

v_call: TRBV29-1
d_call: .
clone_size: .
j_call: TRBJ2-7
cdr3_nt: TGCAGCGTTGTTATCGGGCCCGAGCAGTACTTC
cdr3_aa: CSVVIGPEQYF

v_call: TRBV19
d_call: .
clone_size: .
j_call: TRBJ2-1
cdr3_nt: TGTGCCAGTAGTATAGATGCGGGACCCTCCTACAATGAGCAGTTCTTC
cdr3_aa: CASSIDAGPSYNEQFF

v_call: TRBV18
d_call: TRBD2
clone_size: .
j_call: TRBJ2-7
cdr3_nt: TGTGCCAGCTCACCTCGATTAGCGGGAGAGGGAGGCGAGCAGTACTTC
cdr3_aa: CASSPRLAGEGGEQYF

v_call: TRBV7-4
d_call: TRBD1
clone_size: .
j_call: TRBJ1-5
cdr3_nt: TGTGCCAGCACCTCTCCCCGGGGGGACAGAGGTTCCTCAAAGGGTAGCAATCAGCCCCAGCATTTT
cdr3_aa: CASTSPRGDRGSSKGSNQPQHF

v_call: TRBV18
d_call: TRBD2
clone_size: .
j_call: TRBJ2-3
cdr3_nt: TGTGCCAGCTCACGCGGGAGCGCAGATACGCAGTATTTT
cdr3_aa: CASSRGSADTQYF

v_call: TRBV24-1
d_call: .
clone_size: .
j_call: TRBJ2-1
cdr3_nt: TGTGCCACCAGTGAGACGATAATAAGCTCCTACAATGAGCAGTTCTTC
cdr3_aa: CATSETIISSYNEQFF